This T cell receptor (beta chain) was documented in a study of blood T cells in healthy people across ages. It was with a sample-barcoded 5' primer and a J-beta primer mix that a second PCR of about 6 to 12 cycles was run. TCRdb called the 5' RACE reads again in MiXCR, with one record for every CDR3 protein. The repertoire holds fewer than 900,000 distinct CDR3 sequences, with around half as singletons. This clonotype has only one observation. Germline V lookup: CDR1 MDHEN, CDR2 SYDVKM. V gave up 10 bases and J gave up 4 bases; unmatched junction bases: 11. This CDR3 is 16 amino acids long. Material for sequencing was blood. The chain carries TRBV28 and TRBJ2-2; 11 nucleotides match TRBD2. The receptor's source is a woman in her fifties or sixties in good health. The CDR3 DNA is TGTGCCATCAACTCCGCCGGGACTAGCGGCACCGGGGAGCTGTTTTTT. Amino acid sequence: CAINSAGTSGTGELFF. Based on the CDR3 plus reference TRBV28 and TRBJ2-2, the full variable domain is DVKVTQSSRYLVKRTGEKVFLECVQDMDHENMFWYRQDPGLGLRLIYFSYDVKMKEKGDIPEGYSVSREKKERFSLILESASTNQTSMYLCAINSAGTSGTGELFFGEGSRLTVL.